This T cell receptor (beta chain) was sequenced during a study of T cells in Graves' hyperthyroidism and ophthalmopathy. Study-level findings and limits: The model forecast ophthalmopathy, anticipating it by a median around 6.9 months before onset. Researchers report that a 13 V-J model separated ophthalmopathy from stable hyperthyroidism.

This clonotype came up a few times. Its antigen is unidentified. The junction does not match germline at one end; this may be a read error. The CDR3 regions of TCR beta were amplified from RNA transcripts. A first-round RT-PCR of the TCR CDR3 used the HTBI primer set. TCRdb analysed the multiplex PCR reads with MiXCR anew, one entry per CDR3 protein. The sample carries approximately 600,000 distinct CDR3 sequences, 20% recorded once. The sample comprised blood. This TCR was recovered from a man aged 25-40 years with Graves' ophthalmopathy.

The CDR3 region has the DNA TGCGCCGGCAGCCTCAGGGGACAGGGGCTCGAAAAACTGTTTTTT. This translates into CAGSLRGQGLEKLFF. The V gene is TRBV5-1, the J gene TRBJ1-4; 10 nucleotides line up with TRBD1. Germline-derived CDR1 and CDR2 are SGHRS and YFSETQ. This CDR3 region has 15 residues.